The source of this TCR beta chain is a study of T cells in Graves' hyperthyroidism and ophthalmopathy. Overall study results and limits: Most thyroid clonotypes expanded above 0.001 were also detected in blood.

It was RNA transcripts that yielded the amplified TCR beta CDR3 regions. First-round RT-PCR with HTBI primers amplified the TCR CDR3 region. TCRdb called the multiplex PCR reads again in MiXCR, with one record for every CDR3 protein. The sample lists 600,000 or so distinct CDR3 sequences; under 60% were seen once. Hyperthyroidism in the patients, aged 18 to 65, was newly diagnosed and under 2 months in duration. This clonotype was found many times. Its antigen remains unidentified. V lost 1 base to trimming and J lost 3 bases, with 12 bases between them. Germline CDR1 SQVTM, CDR2 ANQGSEA. The CDR3 has 14 residues.

The TCR originated in a woman aged 18-30 years with Graves' hyperthyroidism. The sequenced sample consisted of peripheral blood or thyroid tissue (not recorded which). The chain employs TRBV29-1 and TRBJ2-5; no clear D. The CDR3 DNA is TGCAGCGTTGAAGCCTCGGCGCTAGAAGAGACCCAGTACTTC. Its translation is CSVEASALEETQYF.